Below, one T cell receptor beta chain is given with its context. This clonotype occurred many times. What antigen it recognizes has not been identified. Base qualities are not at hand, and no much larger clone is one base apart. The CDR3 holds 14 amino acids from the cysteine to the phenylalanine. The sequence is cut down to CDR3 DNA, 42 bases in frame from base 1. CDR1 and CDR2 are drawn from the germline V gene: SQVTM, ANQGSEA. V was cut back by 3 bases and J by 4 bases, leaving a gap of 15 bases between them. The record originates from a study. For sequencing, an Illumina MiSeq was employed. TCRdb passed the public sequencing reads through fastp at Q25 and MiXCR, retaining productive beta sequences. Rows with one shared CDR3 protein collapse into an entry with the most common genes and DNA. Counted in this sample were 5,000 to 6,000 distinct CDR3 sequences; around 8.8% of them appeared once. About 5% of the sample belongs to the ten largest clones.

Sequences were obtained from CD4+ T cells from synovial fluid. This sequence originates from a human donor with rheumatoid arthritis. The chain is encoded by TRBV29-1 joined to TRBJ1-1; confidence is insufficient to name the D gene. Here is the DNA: TGCAGCGTTGACCACCCCCGGGAGGGCACTGAAGCTTTCTTT. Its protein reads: CSVDHPREGTEAFF.